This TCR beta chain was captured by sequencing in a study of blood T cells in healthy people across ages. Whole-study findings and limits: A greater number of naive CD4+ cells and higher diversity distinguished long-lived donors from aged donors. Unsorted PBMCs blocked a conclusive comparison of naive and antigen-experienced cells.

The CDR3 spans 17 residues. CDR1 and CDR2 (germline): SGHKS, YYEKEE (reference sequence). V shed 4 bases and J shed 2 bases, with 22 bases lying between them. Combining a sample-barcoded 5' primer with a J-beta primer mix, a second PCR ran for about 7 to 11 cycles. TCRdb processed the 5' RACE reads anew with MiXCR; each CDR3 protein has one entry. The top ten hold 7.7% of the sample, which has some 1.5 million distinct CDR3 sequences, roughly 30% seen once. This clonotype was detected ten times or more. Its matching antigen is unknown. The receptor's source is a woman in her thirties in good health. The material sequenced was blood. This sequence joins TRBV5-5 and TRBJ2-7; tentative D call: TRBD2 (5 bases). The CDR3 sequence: CASSPEAASSIPYEQYF. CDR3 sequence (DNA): TGTGCCAGCAGCCCGGAGGCAGCAAGTTCTATACCCTACGAGCAGTACTTC.